These 22 T cell receptor beta chains were sequenced from one sample in a study of blood T cell repertoires in COVID-19. Data came from immunoSEQ multiplex PCR; TCRdb stores just in-frame clones and leaves some out. The sample carries approximately 210,000 clones, around 86% recorded once. Sequencing input: peripheral blood. These receptor sequences come from a man aged 50 to 60 with COVID-19, enrolled during active disease.

This rearrangement joins TRBV5-1 to TRBJ2-1; tentatively, D is TRBD1 (6 bases). The CDR3 spans 15 residues. Germline CDR1 reads SGHRS; CDR2 reads YFSETQ. Trimming cost V 1 base and J 4 bases, with 12 bases left between them. The CDR3 nucleotides read TGCGCCAGCAGCTTGACAGGGCGAGTTTACAATGAGCAGTTCTTC. Residues: CASSLTGRVYNEQFF.

The chain employs TRBV6-5 and TRBJ2-2; 8 bases map to TRBD2. The CDR3 covers 13 residues. V shed 8 bases, J shed 4 bases, and the junction held 3 bases outside the gene matches. CDR1 MNHEY and CDR2 SVGAGI come from the germline V gene. CDR3 nucleotide sequence: TGTGCCAGCCACCGGGGGGGCACCGGGGAGCTGTTTTTT. Translated: CASHRGGTGELFF.

This clone was detected only a few times. The CDR3 spells CASSMGQGRTEAFF. The DNA of the CDR3 is TGTGCCAGCAGCATGGGACAGGGGAGGACTGAAGCTTTCTTT. This chain uses TRBV9 with TRBJ1-1; TRBD1 agrees at 10 bases. The trim removed 4 bases at V and 5 bases at J, leaving 5 bases unmatched. CDR3 length equals 14 residues. Germline CDR1 is SGDLS and CDR2 is YYNGEE.

The chain employs TRBV7-2 and TRBJ1-2; 8 positions agree with TRBD1. Unmatched junction bases numbered 11, after V lost 6 bases and J lost 2 bases. The CDR3 has 16 amino acids. Germline V CDR1 and CDR2: SGHTA, FQGNSA. The DNA for the CDR3 is TGTGCCAGCAGACTAGGGGGCGGGACAGGAAACTATGGCTACACCTTC. Residues: CASRLGGGTGNYGYTF.

V gene TRBV6-5 combines with J gene TRBJ1-1; no clear D gene. In germline, CDR1 is MNHEY, CDR2 SVGAGI. This CDR3 spans 15 amino acids. Trimming took 3 bases from V and 0 from J, leaving 11 bases between them. The CDR3 DNA is TGTGCCAGCAGTTATTCGGTCAATTTGAACACTGAAGCTTTCTTT. Protein sequence: CASSYSVNLNTEAFF.

The CDR3 here is CASSGMTSGYEQYF. CDR3 bases: TGTGCCAGCAGTGGGATGACTAGCGGCTACGAGCAGTACTTC. This rearrangement joins TRBV25-1 to TRBJ2-7, with TRBD2 matching over 9 bases. V lost 4 bases, J lost 3 bases, and 4 bases stayed unmatched. Germline V gene lookup returns CDR1 MGHDK and CDR2 SYGVNS. The CDR3 extends over 14 amino acids.

The gene calls are TRBV2 and TRBJ1-4; 10 bases are a match to TRBD1. The germline CDR1 and CDR2 sequences are SNHLY and FYNNEI. The CDR3 runs 17 residues. V dropped 3 bases and J dropped 0; count of bases not matched to a gene: 4. CDR3 region: CASSDPGQGPTNEKLFF. As DNA, the CDR3 is TGTGCCAGCAGTGATCCGGGACAGGGGCCAACTAATGAAAAACTGTTTTTT. The full variable domain, with the rest looked up from reference TRBV2 and TRBJ1-4, is EPEVTQTPSHQVTQMGQEVILRCVPISNHLYFYWYRQILGQKVEFLVSFYNNEISEKSEIFDDQFSVERPDGSNFTLKIRSTKLEDSAMYFCASSDPGQGPTNEKLFFGSGTQLSVL.

This clone has just one count. V is TRBV29-1 and J is TRBJ2-3; a possible D gene is TRBD1 (6 bases). The germline V gene encodes CDR1 SQVTM and CDR2 ANQGSEA. The CDR3 consists of 14 residues. V lost 5 bases and J lost 0, with 12 bases in between. Here the CDR3 reads CSVLQGSSTDTQYF. The CDR3 nucleotides read TGCAGCGTTCTCCAGGGGTCTAGCACAGATACGCAGTATTTT.

This clone showed up just once. The chain combines TRBV29-1 with TRBJ2-2, with a possible D match to TRBD2 (5 bases). The V gene's germline CDR1 is SQVTM and CDR2 ANQGSEA. The CDR3 extends over 12 amino acids. The germline V and J ends were trimmed by 6 bases and 3 bases, with 8 bases remaining between them. Here the CDR3 reads CSVTKDTGELFF. The CDR3 region has the DNA TGCAGCGTGACTAAGGACACCGGGGAGCTGTTTTTT.

J is TRBJ2-1 and V is TRBV5-1; 15 bases agree with TRBD2. Losses at the gene ends were 4 bases for V and 7 bases for J; bases not matched to a gene: 9. The CDR3 covers 17 residues. The V gene's germline CDR1 is SGHRS and CDR2 YFSETQ. CDR3 region: CASSAAGLAGGPNEQFF. As DNA, the CDR3 is TGCGCCAGCAGCGCGGCCGGACTAGCGGGGGGGCCAAATGAGCAGTTCTTC.

The chain uses TRBV28 and TRBJ2-1; TRBD1 matches at 8 bases. The CDR3 totals 17 residues. V was clipped by 4 bases and J by 5 bases; unmatched bases: 13. The V gene's germline CDR1 is MDHEN and CDR2 SYDVKM. In DNA form, the CDR3 reads TGTGCCAGCAGTTCCCGCCGATCGGGACAGGCCCACAATGAGCAGTTCTTC. It yields the protein CASSSRRSGQAHNEQFF.

The chain combines TRBV28 with TRBJ2-3; weak D call: TRBD2 (6 bases). The CDR3 is 14 residues long. Trimming removed 4 bases from V and 5 bases from J, with 13 bases in between. CDR1 is MDHEN, CDR2 SYDVKM, per germline. CDR3 sequence (DNA): TGTGCCAGCAGTTCCGGGGCGCGGGGAGATACGCAGTATTTT. Translation: CASSSGARGDTQYF.

The chain employs TRBV15 and TRBJ2-1, with a tentative D call TRBD2 (5 bases). The CDR3 is 16 residues long. In germline, CDR1 is LNHNV, CDR2 YYDKDF (reference sequence). Between the trimmed V and J ends, which lost 7 bases and 6 bases, there was a span of 22 bases. The CDR3 sequence: CATTTRAGSLGNEQFF. The CDR3 region has the DNA TGTGCCACCACCACTCGTGCGGGCAGCCTCGGCAATGAGCAGTTCTTC.

V is TRBV10-2 and J is TRBJ1-6; D gene uncertain. Looked up from germline, CDR1 is WSHSY and CDR2 is SAAADI. V shed 3 bases and J shed 14 bases, with 17 bases lying between them. The CDR3 sequence is 14 residues long. CDR3 region: CASSERQALSALHF. For the CDR3, the DNA is TGCGCCAGCAGTGAACGGCAGGCACTGTCGGCCCTCCACTTT.

The CDR3 sequence: CASSLQGGVTDTQYF. CDR3 bases: TGTGCCAGCAGCTTGCAAGGGGGAGTCACAGATACGCAGTATTTT. The chain is built from TRBV5-4 and TRBJ2-3, with a possible D match to TRBD1 (6 bases). Germline V CDR1 and CDR2: SGHNT, YYREEE (reference sequence). The CDR3 covers 15 residues. V dropped 1 base and J dropped 2 bases, with 11 bases sitting between them. Looking up the rest from reference TRBV5-4 and TRBJ2-3 gives the full variable domain: ETGVTQSPTHLIKTRGQQVTLRCSSQSGHNTVSWYQQALGQGPQFIFQYYREEENGRGNFPPRFSGLQFPNYSSELNVNALELDDSALYLCASSLQGGVTDTQYFGPGTRLTVL.

The rearrangement joins TRBV7-8 to TRBJ1-3; 7 bases line up with TRBD1. CDR3 size: 11 residues. With 5 bases clipped from V and 15 bases from J, the junction kept 7 bases outside the gene matches. The germline V gene encodes CDR1 SGHVS and CDR2 FQNEAQ. The CDR3 spells CASSLRDRQYF. CDR3 DNA sequence: TGTGCCAGCAGCCTAAGGGACAGACAATATTTT.

The V and J genes are TRBV4-3 and TRBJ1-2; 7 positions match TRBD1. With 5 bases clipped from V and 4 bases from J, the junction kept 10 bases outside the gene matches. CDR3 length: 15 residues. Germline assignment: CDR1 LGHNA and CDR2 YSLEER. CDR3 DNA sequence: TGCGCCAGCAGCGTCACCTTGACAGGGCGCTATGGCTACACCTTC. Its protein product is CASSVTLTGRYGYTF.

The chain employs TRBV18 and TRBJ2-3, with D possibly being TRBD2 (6 bases). This CDR3 contains 15 residues. Looked up from germline, CDR1 is KGHSH and CDR2 is LQKENI. V was cut by 8 bases and J by 9 bases, with 24 bases left in between. The CDR3 nucleotides are TGTGCCAGCACTCAGGGCGGCAGCGGCGCGGGGACGCAGTATTTT. The encoded protein is CASTQGGSGAGTQYF.

The genes are TRBV5-1 and TRBJ2-1; 12 nucleotides align to TRBD2. V dropped 2 bases and J dropped 6; count of bases not matched to a gene: 6. The CDR3 is 16 amino acids. CDR1 and CDR2 (germline): SGHRS, YFSETQ. CDR3 amino acids: CASSLGLAGGFNEQFF. As DNA, the CDR3 is TGCGCCAGCAGCTTAGGCCTAGCGGGAGGGTTCAATGAGCAGTTCTTC.

This chain joins TRBV19 and TRBJ2-7; the match to TRBD1 covers 11 bases. Germline-derived CDR1 and CDR2 are LNHDA and SQIVND (reference sequence). The CDR3 sequence is 16 residues long. The V segment lost 4 bases and the J segment 2 bases; nucleotides outside the gene matches: 7. The DNA for the CDR3 is TGTGCCAGTAGTACCCTCCGGGACAGGGGGACCTACGAGCAGTACTTC. It is translated as CASSTLRDRGTYEQYF.

This clone is a singleton in its sample. V is TRBV19 and J is TRBJ2-3, with D possibly matching TRBD2 (5 bases). This CDR3 region has 15 residues. Germline CDR1 and CDR2: LNHDA and SQIVND (reference sequence). Trimming removed 10 bases from V and 6 bases from J, with 23 bases in between. The CDR3 nucleotides read TGTGCCACTCAATATACCCGGGCGCCGGGGGATACGCAGTATTTT. As protein: CATQYTRAPGDTQYF.

The chain recombines TRBV5-1 with TRBJ2-3; the D gene is possibly TRBD1 (6 bases). The CDR3 covers 15 residues. CDR1 and CDR2 from the germline V gene are SGHRS and YFSETQ. Between the trimmed V and J ends, which lost 4 bases and 2 bases, there was a span of 14 bases. This CDR3 is CASSQTGTITDTQYF. The CDR3 DNA reads as TGCGCCAGCAGCCAAACCGGGACAATCACAGATACGCAGTATTTT.